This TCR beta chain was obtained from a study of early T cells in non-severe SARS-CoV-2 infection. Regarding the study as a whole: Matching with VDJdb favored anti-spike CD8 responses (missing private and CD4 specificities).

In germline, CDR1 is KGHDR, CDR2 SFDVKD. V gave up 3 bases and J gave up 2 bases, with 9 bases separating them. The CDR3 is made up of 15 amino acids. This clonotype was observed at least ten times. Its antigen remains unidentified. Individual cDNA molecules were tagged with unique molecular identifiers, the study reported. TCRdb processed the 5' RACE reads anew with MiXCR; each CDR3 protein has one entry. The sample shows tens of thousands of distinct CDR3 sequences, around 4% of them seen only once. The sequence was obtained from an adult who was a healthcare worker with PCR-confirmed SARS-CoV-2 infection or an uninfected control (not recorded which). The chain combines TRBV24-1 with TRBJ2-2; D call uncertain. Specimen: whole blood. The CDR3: CATSDVTVNTGELFF. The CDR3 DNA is TGTGCCACCAGTGATGTCACGGTTAACACCGGGGAGCTGTTTTTT.